The present T cell receptor (beta chain) was sequenced within a study of shared clonotypes between healthy human individuals. Whole-study results and caveats: The study's rarefaction showed incomplete sorted-subset sequencing despite large depth. Compared with memory subsets, naive subsets generally had larger estimated richness.

Comment on this clone: Antigen unknown. Germline is not matched at one junction end, which may reflect a read error. Other DNA variants within this sample encode the same CDR3.

Repertoires were generated with immunoSEQ multiplex PCR, while TCRdb's copy carries only in-frame clones and drops some. The sample has over a million clones, more than 75% seen once. The sequenced material came from memory CD4+ T cells from PBMCs. As for subset: CD45RA-negative fraction. The TCR originated in a young man in good health. Some clones in this sample may be carry-over from other donors' samples.

CDR3 region: CASSGNTIYF. The CDR3 coding sequence is TGCGCCAGCTCTGGAAACACCATATATTTT. The chain has TRBV28 and TRBJ1-3; D gene uncertain. The CDR3 runs 10 residues. The germline CDR1 and CDR2 sequences are MDHEN and SYDVKM.